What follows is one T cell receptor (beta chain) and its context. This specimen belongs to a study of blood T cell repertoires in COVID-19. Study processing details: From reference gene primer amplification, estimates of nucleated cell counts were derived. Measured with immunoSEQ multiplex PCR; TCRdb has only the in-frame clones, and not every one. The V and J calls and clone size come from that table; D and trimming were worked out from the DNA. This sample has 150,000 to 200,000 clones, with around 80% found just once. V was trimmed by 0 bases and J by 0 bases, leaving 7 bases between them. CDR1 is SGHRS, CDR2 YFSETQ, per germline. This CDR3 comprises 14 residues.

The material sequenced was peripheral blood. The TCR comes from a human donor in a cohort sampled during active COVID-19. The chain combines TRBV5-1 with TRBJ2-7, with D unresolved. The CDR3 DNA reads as TGCGCCAGCAGCTTGGTCGTCGGCTCCTACGAGCAGTACTTC. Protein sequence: CASSLVVGSYEQYF.